What follows are 28 T cell receptor beta chains derived from one specimen sequenced in a study of blood T cell repertoires in COVID-19. TCRdb keeps only in-frame clones here, not all; method: immunoSEQ multiplex PCR. The table has 470,000 or so clones, approximately 90% seen once. The sequencing sample was made of peripheral blood. Every receptor here comes from a woman aged 25-40 years with acute or convalescent COVID-19.

This chain joins TRBV30 and TRBJ1-2; 7 nucleotides line up with TRBD1. Per germline, CDR1 GTSNPN and CDR2 SVGIG (reference sequence). The CDR3 has 12 amino acids. The V and J ends lost 3 bases and 8 bases, in that order; junction bases with no gene match: 6. CDR3 residues: CAWRDRVRGYTF. For the CDR3, the DNA is TGTGCCTGGAGAGACAGGGTACGCGGCTACACCTTC.

This clone was counted a single time. J is TRBJ1-1 and V is TRBV28; 7 nucleotides match TRBD1. The germline V gene encodes CDR1 MDHEN and CDR2 SYDVKM. V trimming: 5 bases; J trimming: 1 base; junction bases outside the gene matches: 7. This CDR3 has 15 residues. The CDR3 DNA reads TGTGCCAGCAGTCCCCGACAGGGCTGGAACACTGAAGCTTTCTTT. This sequence encodes CASSPRQGWNTEAFF.

The chain carries TRBV28 and TRBJ2-7, with 8 bases fitting TRBD2. CDR1 is MDHEN and CDR2 is SYDVKM in the germline V gene. V shed 3 bases, J shed 2 bases, and the junction held 6 bases outside the gene matches. The CDR3 sequence is 15 residues long. For the CDR3, the DNA is TGTGCCAGCAGTTTGGGGCGGGGGGCTCCCTACGAGCAGTACTTC. Residues: CASSLGRGAPYEQYF.

The J gene is TRBJ1-1, the V gene TRBV20-1; D possibly corresponds to TRBD1 (5 bases). Germline CDR1 is DFQATT and CDR2 is SNEGSKA (reference sequence). CDR3 size: 14 residues. V lost 3 bases and J lost 5, with 16 bases in between. The CDR3: CSASFMGRRTEAFF. Here the CDR3 DNA reads TGCAGTGCTAGTTTTATGGGGCGCCGGACTGAAGCTTTCTTT.

V is TRBV5-5 and J is TRBJ1-6; tentatively, D is TRBD1 (5 bases). The CDR3 consists of 16 residues. CDR1 is SGHKS, CDR2 YYEKEE, per germline (reference sequence). V was shortened by 1 base and J by 7 bases, with 15 bases between the two germline ends. The CDR3 DNA reads TGTGCCAGCAGCTTGAGTTGGGCAGGGTTAAATTCACCCCTCCACTTT. Translating gives CASSLSWAGLNSPLHF.

This sequence joins TRBV19 and TRBJ2-6, with 8 positions matching TRBD1. CDR1 and CDR2 (germline): LNHDA, SQIVND (reference sequence). This CDR3 region has 18 residues. Trimming at V came to 6 bases and at J to 0 bases, leaving 10 bases not matched to a gene. The CDR3 DNA reads TGTGCCAGTAGCGCCGGGACAGGAATTAGCTCTGGGGCCAACGTCCTGACTTTC. Residues: CASSAGTGISSGANVLTF.

The chain uses TRBV3-1 (or the pseudogene TRBV3-2) and TRBJ2-7; 8 nucleotides agree with TRBD2. The germline CDR1 and CDR2 sequences are LGHDT and YNNKEL (reference sequence). V was pared by 4 bases and J by 2 bases, with 13 bases of the junction left unmatched. There are 17 residues in the CDR3. The CDR3 bases are TGTGCCAGCAGCCGTACACCGTCGGGGGGGGCCCCCTACGAGCAGTACTTC. This encodes CASSRTPSGGAPYEQYF.

The J gene is TRBJ2-3, the V gene TRBV19, with 9 bases that match TRBD1. Germline loops: CDR1 LNHDA, CDR2 SQIVND (reference sequence). This CDR3 region has 14 residues. The J segment lost 5 bases and the V segment lost 4 bases, leaving 4 bases of the junction unmatched. Written as DNA, the CDR3 is TGTGCCAGTAGTACCACAGGGGGCAAAGATACGCAGTATTTT. It codes for CASSTTGGKDTQYF.

The V and J genes are TRBV9 and TRBJ2-5, with 7 bases matching TRBD1. Germline V gives CDR1 SGDLS, CDR2 YYNGEE. The J segment lost 5 bases and the V segment lost 0 bases, leaving 7 bases of the junction unmatched. The CDR3 has 15 residues. The CDR3: CASSVGQGTGETQYF. The DNA for the CDR3 is TGTGCCAGCAGCGTAGGACAGGGCACTGGCGAGACCCAGTACTTC.

Worth noting for this clone: The sample carries other DNA sequences with the same CDR3. The chain employs TRBV28 and TRBJ2-5; 14 bases agree with TRBD2. V was pared by 3 bases and J by 2 bases, with 2 bases of the junction left unmatched. This CDR3 region has 16 residues. CDR1 and CDR2 (germline): MDHEN, SYDVKM. The chain's CDR3 is CASSFGLAGGQETQYF. The CDR3 DNA is TGTGCCAGCAGTTTCGGACTAGCGGGGGGTCAAGAGACCCAGTACTTC.

DNA for the CDR3: TGTGCCACCAGTGATTTGCCGAGGACAGGGGGCGGTTATACCGGGGAGCTGTTTTTT. Translated: CATSDLPRTGGGYTGELFF. The chain employs TRBV24-1 and TRBJ2-2, with 11 bases that match TRBD1. V shed 0 bases and J 5 bases; nucleotides not matched to a gene: 10. Per germline, CDR1 KGHDR and CDR2 SFDVKD. The CDR3 consists of 19 residues.

This sequence joins TRBV30 and TRBJ1-4; TRBD1 is a possible D gene (5 bases). The germline V gene has CDR1 GTSNPN and CDR2 SVGIG (reference sequence). This CDR3 contains 15 residues. V lost 1 base to trimming and J lost 5 bases, with 14 bases between them. This chain's CDR3 is CAWSGLRTKNEKLFF. In DNA form, the CDR3 reads TGTGCCTGGAGTGGTCTCAGGACAAAGAATGAAAAACTGTTTTTT.

The gene calls are TRBV14 and TRBJ2-3; 9 bases agree with TRBD2. The CDR3 has 21 residues. Germline CDR1 reads SGHDN; CDR2 reads FVKESK. V was pared by 1 base and J by 5 bases, with 22 bases of the junction left unmatched. The CDR3 DNA reads as TGTGCCAGCAGCCAAGTCCAATATACTTGGCGGGGGGGCCTCCAGGGAGATACGCAGTATTTT. As protein: CASSQVQYTWRGGLQGDTQYF.

Note on this clone: Additional DNA sequences in this sample encode the identical CDR3. V usage is TRBV5-5 and J usage is TRBJ2-2; TRBD1 matches 8 bases. Germline V gene sequence: CDR1 SGHKS, CDR2 YYEKEE (reference sequence). The CDR3 loop spans 15 amino acids. Unmatched junction bases numbered 1, after V lost 2 bases and J lost 1 base. This CDR3 reads CASSLDRGNTGELFF. In nucleotides, the CDR3 is TGTGCCAGCAGCTTAGACAGGGGGAACACCGGGGAGCTGTTTTTT.

In its sample, this clone was seen once. The chain links TRBV6-5 to TRBJ2-3, with D perhaps matching TRBD1 (5 bases). Deletions cut 6 bases from V and 3 bases from J, with 10 bases between. CDR1 and CDR2 (germline): MNHEY, SVGAGI. This CDR3 has 13 amino acids. CDR3 protein: CASRGTGTDTQYF. The CDR3 DNA is TGTGCCAGCAGAGGTACAGGAACAGATACGCAGTATTTT.

The V call is TRBV4-1, the J call TRBJ2-7; maybe TRBD2 (5 bases). This CDR3 comprises 15 residues. Trimming took 1 base from V and 4 from J, leaving 14 bases between them. Germline lookup yields CDR1 MGHRA and CDR2 YSYEKL. The CDR3 DNA reads TGCGCCAGCAGCCAAGCCGAGGGTGGATTGTACGAGCAGTACTTC. This sequence encodes CASSQAEGGLYEQYF.

This clone has a single count. J is TRBJ1-2 and V is TRBV6-2 or TRBV6-3; D is perhaps TRBD1 (5 bases). The germline V and J ends were trimmed by 2 bases and 14 bases, with 24 bases remaining between them. Germline V gene data show CDR1 as MNHEY and CDR2 as SVGEGT. The CDR3 spans 15 residues. The CDR3 region is CASSYRHPFAGGDTF. CDR3 sequence (DNA): TGTGCCAGCAGTTACCGCCACCCCTTTGCGGGAGGGGATACCTTC.

This clone was seen a single time. V usage is TRBV9 and J usage is TRBJ1-4; D is possibly TRBD1 (5 bases). The germline V gene has CDR1 SGDLS and CDR2 YYNGEE. Trimming took 5 bases from V and 0 from J, leaving 14 bases between them. This CDR3 has 16 amino acids. Here the CDR3 reads CASSPGTDTTNEKLFF. Here the CDR3 DNA reads TGTGCCAGCAGTCCCGGGACTGATACAACTAATGAAAAACTGTTTTTT. Using reference TRBV9 and TRBJ1-4 for the parts outside the CDR3, the full variable domain is DSGVTQTPKHLITATGQRVTLRCSPRSGDLSVYWYQQSLDQGLQFLIQYYNGEERAKGNILERFSAQQFPDLHSELNLSSLELGDSALYFCASSPGTDTTNEKLFFGSGTQLSVL.

This clone occurred once. The J gene is TRBJ2-3, the V gene TRBV7-2, with D maybe TRBD2 (6 bases). Germline V CDR1 and CDR2: SGHTA, FQGNSA. This CDR3 contains 13 residues. V lost 5 bases and J lost 7, with 13 bases in between. The CDR3 sequence: CASSARGPYTQYF. The CDR3 nucleotides read TGTGCCAGCAGCGCGCGGGGTCCGTATACGCAGTATTTT.

The chain uses TRBV5-6 and TRBJ2-1; 9 bases line up with TRBD2. Germline-derived CDR1 and CDR2 are SGHDT and YYEEEE. The CDR3 loop spans 16 amino acids. V gave up 7 bases and J gave up 7 bases; unmatched junction bases: 15. DNA of the CDR3: TGTGCCAGCCTAATTTGGGGGCTAGCGGGGAGGAATGAGCAGTTCTTC. It encodes CASLIWGLAGRNEQFF.

The J gene is TRBJ2-1, the V gene TRBV12-3 or TRBV12-4; possibly TRBD1 for D (5 bases). V was trimmed by 5 bases and J by 10 bases, leaving 9 bases between them. The CDR3 is 11 residues long. The CDR3 protein is CASSQNREQFF. In DNA, the CDR3 is TGTGCCAGCAGTCAGAACAGGGAGCAGTTCTTC.

The chain joins TRBV12-5 to TRBJ1-1; 7 nucleotides line up with TRBD1. V dropped 0 bases and J dropped 3; count of bases not matched to a gene: 10. The CDR3 is 17 amino acids. The germline V gene encodes CDR1 LGHNT and CDR2 FRNRAP. CDR3 bases: TGTGCTAGTGGTTTGGTAGTGGACAGGAGGGCGGACACTGAAGCTTTCTTT. It encodes CASGLVVDRRADTEAFF.

This clone was counted once. V gene TRBV5-4 combines with J gene TRBJ1-3; D remains unclear. CDR3 length: 18 amino acids. The germline V and J ends were trimmed by 3 bases and 4 bases, with 23 bases remaining between them. Germline V gene sequence: CDR1 SGHNT, CDR2 YYREEE (reference sequence). The CDR3 nucleotides are TGTGCCAGCAGCTCGACCCCAGCACTGAGAACGGGGGGAAACACCATATATTTT. This sequence encodes CASSSTPALRTGGNTIYF.

V usage is TRBV4-1 and J usage is TRBJ1-6; D is ambiguous. CDR3 size: 15 residues. Germline V gene data show CDR1 as MGHRA and CDR2 as YSYEKL. The V end lost 0 bases, the J end lost 8 bases, and 11 bases lay between the germline ends. The CDR3 is CASSQDALLDSPLHF. CDR3 DNA: TGCGCCAGCAGCCAAGATGCCTTATTAGATTCACCCCTCCACTTT.

This sequence joins TRBV9 and TRBJ2-3, with D maybe TRBD1 (5 bases). CDR3 length equals 16 residues. Germline loops: CDR1 SGDLS, CDR2 YYNGEE. V gave up 0 bases and J gave up 6 bases, with 17 bases separating them. CDR3 loop: CASSVGGQGAVDTQYF. The CDR3 DNA follows: TGTGCCAGCAGCGTAGGGGGTCAAGGGGCTGTGGATACGCAGTATTTT.

This clone appeared a single time. This chain links TRBV19 with TRBJ1-1; possibly TRBD1 for D (5 bases). Germline-derived CDR1 and CDR2 are LNHDA and SQIVND (reference sequence). V was shortened by 5 bases and J by 3 bases, with 16 bases between the two germline ends. The length of the CDR3 is 15 residues. CDR3 sequence: CASSVNRNRDTEAFF. CDR3 DNA sequence: TGTGCCAGTAGTGTGAACAGGAACCGGGACACTGAAGCTTTCTTT.

The rearrangement joins TRBV6-6 to TRBJ1-2; 7 nucleotides line up with TRBD1. After removal of 2 bases from V and 6 bases from J, the junction contained 6 bases not matched to a gene. CDR1 and CDR2 (germline): MNHNY, SVGAGI (reference sequence). The CDR3 loop spans 14 amino acids. DNA for the CDR3: TGTGCCAGCAGTTACGCGACAGGGTCGGATGGCTACACCTTC. Encoded protein: CASSYATGSDGYTF.

Comments on this clone: In the same sample, other DNA sequences code for this CDR3. This rearrangement joins TRBV6-5 to TRBJ1-2; 8 bases are shared with TRBD1. CDR3 size: 14 residues. Germline trimming cut 5 bases from V and 5 bases from J; bases unmatched to any gene: 7. Germline V lookup: CDR1 MNHEY, CDR2 SVGAGI. CDR3 in DNA: TGTGCCAGCAGTCCTACAGGGGGAGGGTATGGCTACACCTTC. This codes for CASSPTGGGYGYTF.